This T cell receptor beta chain was recorded in a study of cytomegalovirus exposure and HLA in healthy donors. About this clone: No antigen is known for it.

The study ran its PCR with 60 Vbeta and 13 Jbeta primers. Here immunoSEQ multiplex PCR was the method, and the copy in TCRdb shows in-frame clones only, minus some. The sample includes fewer than 200,000 clones, 65% to 75% of them seen just once. Trimming shortened V by 4 bases and J by 9 bases, and 10 bases separated the two germline ends. The CDR3 is 12 amino acids. From germline, CDR1 is SNHLY and CDR2 FYNNEI. Points from the study as a whole: A later analysis reported that several of the most significant clusters appeared to be linked to common viral pathogens, among them Epstein-Barr virus. The authors assumed roughly uniform sequencing depth across donors for presence/absence analyses.

This receptor was taken from a girl aged 5 to 17 in good health and CMV-seronegative. The sequenced sample was PBMCs. J is TRBJ1-5 and V is TRBV2; unclear D gene. CDR3 in amino acids: CASSGSEVPQHF. CDR3 sequence (DNA): TGTGCCAGCAGTGGATCCGAGGTGCCCCAGCATTTT. Complete variable domain (other parts from reference TRBV2 and TRBJ1-5): EPEVTQTPSHQVTQMGQEVILRCVPISNHLYFYWYRQILGQKVEFLVSFYNNEISEKSEIFDDQFSVERPDGSNFTLKIRSTKLEDSAMYFCASSGSEVPQHFGDGTRLSIL.